The present T cell receptor (beta chain) was sequenced within a study of blood T cell repertoires in COVID-19. Across the study: Sites in the United States, Italy and Spain provided acute and convalescent COVID-19 samples.

With 3 bases removed from V and 1 base from J, the gap between germline ends came to 12 bases. Germline V gene data show CDR1 as LGHNT and CDR2 as FRNRAP. The CDR3 totals 15 residues. The method was immunoSEQ multiplex PCR; TCRdb's version includes in-frame clones alone and lacks a portion of them. The sample has about 160,000 clones, around four fifths seen once. The clonotype originates from a woman older than 75 with acute or convalescent COVID-19. The V gene is TRBV12-5, the J gene TRBJ1-2, with TRBD1 as a possible D gene (5 bases). The sequenced material came from peripheral blood. The CDR3 coding sequence is TGTGCTAGTGGTTTTTCGGCAGGGATTAACTATGGCTACACCTTC. It is translated as CASGFSAGINYGYTF.